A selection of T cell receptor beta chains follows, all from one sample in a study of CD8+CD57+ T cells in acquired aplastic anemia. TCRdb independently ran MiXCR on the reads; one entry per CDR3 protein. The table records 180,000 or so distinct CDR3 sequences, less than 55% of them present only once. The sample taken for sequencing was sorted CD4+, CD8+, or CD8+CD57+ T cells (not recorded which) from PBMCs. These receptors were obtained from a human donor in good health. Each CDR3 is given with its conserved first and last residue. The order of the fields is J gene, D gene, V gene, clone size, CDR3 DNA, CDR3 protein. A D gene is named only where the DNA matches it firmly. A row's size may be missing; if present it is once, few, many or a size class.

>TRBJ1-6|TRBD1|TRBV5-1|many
TGCGCCAGCAAGGCCTGGACAGGGTACTCACCCCTCCACTTT
CASKAWTGYSPLHF
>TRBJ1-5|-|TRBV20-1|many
TGCAGTGCTAGACGGGGGGGCAATCAGCCCCAGCATTTT
CSARRGGNQPQHF
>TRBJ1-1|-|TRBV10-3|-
TGTGCCACCAGAGGCCAAAAAGCTTTCTTT
CATRGQKAFF
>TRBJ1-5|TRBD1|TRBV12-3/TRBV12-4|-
TGTGCCAGCAGAGGGACAGGGGACAATCAGCCCCAGCATTTT
CASRGTGDNQPQHF
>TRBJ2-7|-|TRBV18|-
TGTGCCAGCTTACTGTCCTACGAGCAGTACTTC
CASLLSYEQYF
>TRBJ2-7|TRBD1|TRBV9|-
TGTGCCAGCAGCCCCTCCACAGGGGCCTACGAGCAGTACTTC
CASSPSTGAYEQYF
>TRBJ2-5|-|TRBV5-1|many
TGCGCCAGCAGCCGGCCGGGACAACAAGAGACCCAGTACTTC
CASSRPGQQETQYF
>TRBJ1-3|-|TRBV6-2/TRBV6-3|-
TGTGCCAGCAGTTACTCGTCGGGTTCGGGAAACACCATATATTTT
CASSYSSGSGNTIYF
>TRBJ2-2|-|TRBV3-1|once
TGTGCCAGCAGCCAAGTCCAGGAGAACACCGGGGAGCTGTTTTTT
CASSQVQENTGELFF
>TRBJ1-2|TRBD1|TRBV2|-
TGTGCCAGCAGTAAGGGACAGGGTTACGGCTACACCTTC
CASSKGQGYGYTF
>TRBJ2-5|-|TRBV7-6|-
TGTGCCAGCAGCCACGGGGGGCGGGAGACCCAGTACTTC
CASSHGGRETQYF
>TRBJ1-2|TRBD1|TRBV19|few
TGTGCCAGTAGTCCGGGACAGGGCTCCTACTATGGCTACACCTTC
CASSPGQGSYYGYTF
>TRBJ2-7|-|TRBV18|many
TGTGCCAGCTCACCACAGGAAGCAGCCGAGCAGTACTTC
CASSPQEAAEQYF
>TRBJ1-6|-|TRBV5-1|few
TGCGCCAGCAGCTTGGTCCAATTAGGGGCACCCCTCCACTTT
CASSLVQLGAPLHF
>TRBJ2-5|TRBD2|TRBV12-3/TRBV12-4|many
TGTGCCAGCAGTTTTACGGGAGGCGGGGCGGAGACCCAGTACTTC
CASSFTGGGAETQYF
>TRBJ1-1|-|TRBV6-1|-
TGTGCCAGCAAAGGGTCCGCCGCAACGAACACTGAAGCTTTCTTT
CASKGSAATNTEAFF
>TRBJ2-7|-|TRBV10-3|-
TGTGCCACCAGTAAGGGGACCTACGAGCAGTACTTC
CATSKGTYEQYF
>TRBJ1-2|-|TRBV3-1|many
TGTGCCAGCAGCCAAGTGACAACCTATGGCTACACCTTC
CASSQVTTYGYTF
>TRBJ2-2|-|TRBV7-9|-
TGTGCCAGCACCCCATTACTAAGTTACACCGGGGAGCTGTTTTTT
CASTPLLSYTGELFF
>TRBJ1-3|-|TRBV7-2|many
TGTGCCAGCAGCTTAGTGGGGGGAGAGTACTCTGGAAACACCATATATTTT
CASSLVGGEYSGNTIYF
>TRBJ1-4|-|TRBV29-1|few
TGCAGCGTTGATGTCTCCGGGGCTAATGAAAAACTGTTTTTT
CSVDVSGANEKLFF
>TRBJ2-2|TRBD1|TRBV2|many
TGTGCCAGCACCGGACAGGGTTTGAACACCGGGGAGCTGTTTTTT
CASTGQGLNTGELFF
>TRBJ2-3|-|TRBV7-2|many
TGTGCCAGCAGCTTAGCGGCCAGCACAGATACGCAGTATTTT
CASSLAASTDTQYF
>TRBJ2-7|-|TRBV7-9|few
TGTGCCAGCAGGCCCGACAGTTACTACGAGCAGTACTTC
CASRPDSYYEQYF
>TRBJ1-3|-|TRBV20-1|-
TGCAGTGCTAGTGGAGGAGCCGAAAACACCATATATTTT
CSASGGAENTIYF
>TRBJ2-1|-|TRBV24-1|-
TGTGCCACCAGTGATTCCCAACCCCCTGATGAGCAGTTCTTC
CATSDSQPPDEQFF
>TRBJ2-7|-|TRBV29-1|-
TGCAGCGTTGAAGTGGCCAGGGACGAGCAGTACTTC
CSVEVARDEQYF
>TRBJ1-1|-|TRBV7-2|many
TGTGCCAGCAGGATAGGAAGTGAAGCTTTCTTT
CASRIGSEAFF
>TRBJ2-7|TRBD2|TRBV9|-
TGTGCCAGCAGCGTAGGATGGCGGGAGGGCTACGAGCAGTACTTC
CASSVGWREGYEQYF
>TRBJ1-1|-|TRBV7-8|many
TGTGCCAGCAGTCGCAACACCCGTGGAACTGAAGCTTTCTTT
CASSRNTRGTEAFF
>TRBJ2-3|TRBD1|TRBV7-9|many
TGTGCCAGCAGCTTAACAGGACAGGGAACAGATACGCAGTATTTT
CASSLTGQGTDTQYF
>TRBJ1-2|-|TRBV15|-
TGTGCCACCAGCAGAGAGGCAGGGTATTATGGCTACACCTTC
CATSREAGYYGYTF
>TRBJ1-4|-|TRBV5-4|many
TGTGCCAGCAGCCCCTGGGGGGGCAGGAAACTGTTTTTT
CASSPWGGRKLFF
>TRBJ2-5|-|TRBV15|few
TGTGCCACCAGCAGTCAAGAGACCCAGTACTTC
CATSSQETQYF
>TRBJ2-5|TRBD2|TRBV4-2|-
TGTGCCAGCAGCCCTAGCGGGGGGAGGGAGACCCAGTACTTC
CASSPSGGRETQYF
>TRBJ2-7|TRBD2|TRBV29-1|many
TGCAGCGTTGAAGAATGGCCGCCGGGACTAGTCGGATCCGAGCAGTACTTC
CSVEEWPPGLVGSEQYF
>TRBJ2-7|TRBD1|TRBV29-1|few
TGCAGCGTTAACGGACAGGGGGTAACCTACGAGCAGTACTTC
CSVNGQGVTYEQYF
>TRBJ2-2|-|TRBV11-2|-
TGTGCCAGCAGTTCCCTTATCCCTGGAGACGGGGAGCTGTTTTTT
CASSSLIPGDGELFF
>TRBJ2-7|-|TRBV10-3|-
TGTGCCATCAGTGAGCCGGGCTTCTACGAGCAGTACTTC
CAISEPGFYEQYF
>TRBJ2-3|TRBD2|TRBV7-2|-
TGTGCCAGCAGCTTCGGACTAGCGGGTTACACAGATACGCAGTATTTT
CASSFGLAGYTDTQYF
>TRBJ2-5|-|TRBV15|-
TGTGCCACCAGCGCTCCTCGGACTGGGGGAGAGACCCAGTACTTC
CATSAPRTGGETQYF
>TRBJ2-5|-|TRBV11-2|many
TGTGCCAGCAGCGCGCTACAGGGAAGAGCGAAGACCCAGTACTTC
CASSALQGRAKTQYF
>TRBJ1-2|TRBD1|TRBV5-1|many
TGCGCCAGCAAGGGACAGGGGACTAGCGGCCATGGCTACACCTTC
CASKGQGTSGHGYTF
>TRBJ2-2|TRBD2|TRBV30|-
TGTGCCTGGAGTCCCAATCTAGCGGCGAACACCGGGGAGCTGTTTTTT
CAWSPNLAANTGELFF
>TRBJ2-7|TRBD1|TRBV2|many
TGTGCCAGCAGGGGACAGGGCTCCTACGAGCAGTACTTC
CASRGQGSYEQYF
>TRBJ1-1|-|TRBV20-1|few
TGCAGTGCTAATCTCGCAACCATTCGACCGCAAGCTGGGAACACTGAAGCTTTCTTT
CSANLATIRPQAGNTEAFF
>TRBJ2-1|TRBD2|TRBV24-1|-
TGTGCCACCAGTGACTGGGGACTAGCGGGAGGGGGTGAGCAGTTCTTC
CATSDWGLAGGGEQFF
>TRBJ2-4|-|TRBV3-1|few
TGTGCCAGCAGCCAAGGGGGACGTGTAAACATTCAGTACTTC
CASSQGGRVNIQYF